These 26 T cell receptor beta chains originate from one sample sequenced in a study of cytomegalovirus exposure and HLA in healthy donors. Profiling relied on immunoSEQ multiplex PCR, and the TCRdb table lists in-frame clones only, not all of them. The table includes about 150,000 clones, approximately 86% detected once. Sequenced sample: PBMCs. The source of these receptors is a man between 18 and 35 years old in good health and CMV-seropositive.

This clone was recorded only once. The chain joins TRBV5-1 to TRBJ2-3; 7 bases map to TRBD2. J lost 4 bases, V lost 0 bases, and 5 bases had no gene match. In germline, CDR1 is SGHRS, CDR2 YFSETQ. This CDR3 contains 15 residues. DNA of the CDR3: TGCGCCAGCAGCTTGGCGGCTAGCGGCGCAGATACGCAGTATTTT. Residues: CASSLAASGADTQYF.

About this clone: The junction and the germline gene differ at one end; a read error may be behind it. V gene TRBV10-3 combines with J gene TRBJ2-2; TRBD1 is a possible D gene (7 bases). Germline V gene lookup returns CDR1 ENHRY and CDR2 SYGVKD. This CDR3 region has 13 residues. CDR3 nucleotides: TGTGCCGTCAGGGGGAGGTCCACCGGGGAGCTGTTTTTT. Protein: CAVRGRSTGELFF.

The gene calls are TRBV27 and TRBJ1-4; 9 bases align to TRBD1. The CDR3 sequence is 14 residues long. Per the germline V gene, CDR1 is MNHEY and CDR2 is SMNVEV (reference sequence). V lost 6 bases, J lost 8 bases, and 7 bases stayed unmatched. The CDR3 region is CASSLQGAVEKLFF. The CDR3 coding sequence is TGTGCCAGCAGCCTACAGGGGGCGGTGGAAAAACTGTTTTTT.

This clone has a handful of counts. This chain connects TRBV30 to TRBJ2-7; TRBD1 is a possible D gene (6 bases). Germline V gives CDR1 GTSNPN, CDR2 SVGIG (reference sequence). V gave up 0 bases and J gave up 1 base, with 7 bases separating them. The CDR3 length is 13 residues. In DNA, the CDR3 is TGTGCCTGGAGTGTACAGGGTTCCTACGAGCAGTACTTC. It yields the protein CAWSVQGSYEQYF.

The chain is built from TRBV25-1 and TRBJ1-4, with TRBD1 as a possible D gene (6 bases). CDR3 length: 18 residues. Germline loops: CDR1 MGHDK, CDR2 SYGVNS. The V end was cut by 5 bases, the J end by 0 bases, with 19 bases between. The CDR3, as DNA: TGTGCCAGCAGTCCAAGGCGGCAGGGGACGGCAACTAATGAAAAACTGTTTTTT. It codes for CASSPRRQGTATNEKLFF.

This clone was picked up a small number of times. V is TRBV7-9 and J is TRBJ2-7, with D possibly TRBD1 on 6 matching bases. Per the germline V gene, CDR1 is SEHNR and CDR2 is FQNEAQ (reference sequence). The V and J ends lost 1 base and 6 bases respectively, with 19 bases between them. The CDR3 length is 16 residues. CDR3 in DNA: TGTGCCAGCAGCTTAGGAGGGACATTTATCGGCGCCGAGCAGTACTTC. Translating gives CASSLGGTFIGAEQYF.

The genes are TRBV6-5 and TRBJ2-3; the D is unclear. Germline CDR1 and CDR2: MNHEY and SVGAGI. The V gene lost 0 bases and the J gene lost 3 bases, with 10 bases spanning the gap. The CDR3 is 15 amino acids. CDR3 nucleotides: TGTGCCAGCAGTTACTCGAGTCCCGGGACAGATACGCAGTATTTT. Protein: CASSYSSPGTDTQYF.

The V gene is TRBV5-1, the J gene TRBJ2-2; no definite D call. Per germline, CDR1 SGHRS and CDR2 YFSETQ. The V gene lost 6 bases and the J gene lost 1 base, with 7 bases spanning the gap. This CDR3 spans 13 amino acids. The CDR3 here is CASNSGNTGELFF. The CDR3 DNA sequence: TGCGCCAGCAACTCAGGGAACACCGGGGAGCTGTTTTTT.

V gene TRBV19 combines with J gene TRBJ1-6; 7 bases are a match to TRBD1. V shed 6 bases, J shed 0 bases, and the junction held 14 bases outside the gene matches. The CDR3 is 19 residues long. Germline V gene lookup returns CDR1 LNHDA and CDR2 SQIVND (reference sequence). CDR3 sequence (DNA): TGTGCCAGTAGAATACTAGAGACAGGGACCAGCTCCTATAATTCACCCCTCCACTTT. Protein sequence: CASRILETGTSSYNSPLHF.

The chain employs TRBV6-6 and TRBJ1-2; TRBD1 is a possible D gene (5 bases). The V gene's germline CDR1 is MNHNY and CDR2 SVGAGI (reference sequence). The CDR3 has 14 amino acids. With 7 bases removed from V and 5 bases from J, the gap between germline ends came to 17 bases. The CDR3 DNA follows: TGTGCCAGCACCGACATGATGGGGGGTTATGGCTACACCTTC. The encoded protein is CASTDMMGGYGYTF.

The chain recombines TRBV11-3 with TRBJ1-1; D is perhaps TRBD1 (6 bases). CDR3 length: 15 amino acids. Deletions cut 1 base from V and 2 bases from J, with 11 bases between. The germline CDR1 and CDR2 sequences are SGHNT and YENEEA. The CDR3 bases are TGTGCCAGCAGCTTAGCCAGGGGCGCAAACACTGAAGCTTTCTTT. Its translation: CASSLARGANTEAFF. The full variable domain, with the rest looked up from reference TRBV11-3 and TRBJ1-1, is EAGVVQSPRYKIIEKKQPVAFWCNPISGHNTLYWYLQNLGQGPELLIRYENEEAVDDSQLPKDRFSAERLKGVDSTLKIQPAELGDSAVYLCASSLARGANTEAFFGQGTRLTVV.

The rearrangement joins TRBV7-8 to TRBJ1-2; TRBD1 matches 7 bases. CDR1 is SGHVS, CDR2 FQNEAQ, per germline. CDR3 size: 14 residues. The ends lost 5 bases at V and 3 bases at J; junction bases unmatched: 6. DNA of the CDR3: TGTGCCAGCAGCAAAGGGACAGATCACTATGGCTACACCTTC. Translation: CASSKGTDHYGYTF.

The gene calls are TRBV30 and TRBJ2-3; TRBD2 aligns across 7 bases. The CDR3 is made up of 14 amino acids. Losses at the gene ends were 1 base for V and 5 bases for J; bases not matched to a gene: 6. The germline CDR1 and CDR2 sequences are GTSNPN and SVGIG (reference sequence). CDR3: CAWSEGLEEDTQYF. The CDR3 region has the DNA TGTGCCTGGAGTGAAGGACTAGAGGAAGATACGCAGTATTTT.

The CDR3 sequence: CASSSPLAQGAYGYTF. The CDR3 region has the DNA TGTGCCAGCAGTTCCCCCCTGGCGCAGGGGGCTTATGGCTACACCTTC. J is TRBJ1-2 and V is TRBV28; 8 positions match TRBD1. Looked up from germline, CDR1 is MDHEN and CDR2 is SYDVKM. Trimming removed 4 bases from V and 5 bases from J; junction bases left unmatched: 12. This CDR3 contains 16 residues.

The CDR3 reads CASSRDRGPYNEQFF. As DNA, the CDR3 is TGTGCCAGCAGCCGGGACAGGGGGCCCTACAATGAGCAGTTCTTC. The rearrangement uses TRBV5-4 and TRBJ2-1; 12 bases are shared with TRBD1. After removal of 4 bases from V and 2 bases from J, the junction contained 1 base not matched to a gene. The CDR3 length is 15 residues. Germline V gene lookup returns CDR1 SGHNT and CDR2 YYREEE (reference sequence).

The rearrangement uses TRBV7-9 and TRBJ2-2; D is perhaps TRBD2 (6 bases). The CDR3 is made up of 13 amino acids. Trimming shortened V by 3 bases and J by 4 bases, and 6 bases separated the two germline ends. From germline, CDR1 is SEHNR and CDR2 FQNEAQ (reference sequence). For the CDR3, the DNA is TGTGCCAGCAGCTTTAGCGGCACCGGGGAGCTGTTTTTT. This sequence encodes CASSFSGTGELFF.

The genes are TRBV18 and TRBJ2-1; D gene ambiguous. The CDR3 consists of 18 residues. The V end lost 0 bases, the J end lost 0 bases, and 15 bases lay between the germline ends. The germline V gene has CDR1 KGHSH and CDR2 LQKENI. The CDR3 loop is CASSPPNRAQSSYNEQFF. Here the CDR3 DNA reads TGTGCCAGCTCACCACCAAATAGAGCGCAATCCTCCTACAATGAGCAGTTCTTC. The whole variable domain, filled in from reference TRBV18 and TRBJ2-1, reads NAGVMQNPRHLVRRRGQEARLRCSPMKGHSHVYWYRQLPEEGLKFMVYLQKENIIDESGMPKERFSAEFPKEGPSILRIQQVVRGDSAAYFCASSPPNRAQSSYNEQFFGPGTRLTVL.

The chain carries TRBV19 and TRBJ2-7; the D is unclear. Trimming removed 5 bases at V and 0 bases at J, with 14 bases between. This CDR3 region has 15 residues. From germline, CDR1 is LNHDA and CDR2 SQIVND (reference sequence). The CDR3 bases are TGTGCCAGTAGTTCCGGCAGGCGCAGCTCCTACGAGCAGTACTTC. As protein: CASSSGRRSSYEQYF.

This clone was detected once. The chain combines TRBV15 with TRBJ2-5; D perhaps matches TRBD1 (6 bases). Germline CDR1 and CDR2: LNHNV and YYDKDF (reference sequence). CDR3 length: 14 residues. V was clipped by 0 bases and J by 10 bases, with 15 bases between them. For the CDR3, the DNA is TGTGCCACCAGCAGAGATTTAGACAGGCCCCTCCAGTACTTC. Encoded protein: CATSRDLDRPLQYF.

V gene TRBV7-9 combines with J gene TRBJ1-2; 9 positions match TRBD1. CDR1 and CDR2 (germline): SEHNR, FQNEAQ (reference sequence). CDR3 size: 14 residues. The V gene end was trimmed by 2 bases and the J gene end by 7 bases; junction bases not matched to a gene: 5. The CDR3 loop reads CASSLITGGGGYTF. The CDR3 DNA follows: TGTGCCAGCAGCTTAATCACAGGGGGCGGTGGCTACACCTTC.

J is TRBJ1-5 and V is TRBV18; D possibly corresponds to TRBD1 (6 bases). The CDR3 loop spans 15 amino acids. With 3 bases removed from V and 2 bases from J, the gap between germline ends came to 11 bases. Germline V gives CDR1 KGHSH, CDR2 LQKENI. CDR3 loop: CASSPTGRGNQPQHF. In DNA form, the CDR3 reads TGTGCCAGCTCACCGACAGGTCGAGGCAATCAGCCCCAGCATTTT. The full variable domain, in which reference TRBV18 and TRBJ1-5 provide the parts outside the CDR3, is NAGVMQNPRHLVRRRGQEARLRCSPMKGHSHVYWYRQLPEEGLKFMVYLQKENIIDESGMPKERFSAEFPKEGPSILRIQQVVRGDSAAYFCASSPTGRGNQPQHFGDGTRLSIL.

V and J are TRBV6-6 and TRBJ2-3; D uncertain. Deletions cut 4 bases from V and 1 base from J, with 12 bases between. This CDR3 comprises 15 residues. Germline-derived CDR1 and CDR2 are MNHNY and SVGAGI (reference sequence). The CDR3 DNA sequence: TGTGCCAGCAGTTCCTCCCACCGAGGCACAGATACGCAGTATTTT. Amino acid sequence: CASSSSHRGTDTQYF.

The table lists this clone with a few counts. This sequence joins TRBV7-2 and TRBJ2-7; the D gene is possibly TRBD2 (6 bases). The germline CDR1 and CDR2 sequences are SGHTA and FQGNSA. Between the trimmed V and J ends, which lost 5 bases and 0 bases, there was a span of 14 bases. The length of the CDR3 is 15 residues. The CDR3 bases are TGTGCCAGCAGCGGACGAGCGGGTAGCTCCTACGAGCAGTACTTC. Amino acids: CASSGRAGSSYEQYF.

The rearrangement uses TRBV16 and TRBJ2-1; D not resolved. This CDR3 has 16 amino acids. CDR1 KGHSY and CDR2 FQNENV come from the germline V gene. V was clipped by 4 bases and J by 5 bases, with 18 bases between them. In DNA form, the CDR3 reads TGTGCCAGCAGCCCGAATATGAGGTGGTACCACAATGAGCAGTTCTTC. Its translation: CASSPNMRWYHNEQFF.

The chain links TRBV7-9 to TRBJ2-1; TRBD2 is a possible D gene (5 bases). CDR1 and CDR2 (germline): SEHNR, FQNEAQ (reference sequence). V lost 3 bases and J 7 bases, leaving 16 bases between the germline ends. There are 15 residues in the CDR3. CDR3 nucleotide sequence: TGTGCCAGCAGCTTTGCAGCCGGGATGGGGAATGAGCAGTTCTTC. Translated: CASSFAAGMGNEQFF.

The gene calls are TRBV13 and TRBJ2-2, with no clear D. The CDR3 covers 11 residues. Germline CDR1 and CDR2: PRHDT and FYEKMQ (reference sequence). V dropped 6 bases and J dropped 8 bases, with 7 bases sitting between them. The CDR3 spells CASRSSGELFF. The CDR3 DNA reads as TGTGCCAGCAGGTCGTCTGGGGAGCTGTTTTTT.